Below, 13 T cell receptor beta chains from the same sample are listed, as sequenced in a study of T cell clones after liver transplantation. Assay used: immunoSEQ multiplex PCR; TCRdb lists only in-frame clones, some missing. Seen here are 16,000 or so clones, 75% to 90% observed once, and the top ten hold 10% to 15%. The sample in question was CD8+ T cells from blood, obtained 45 to 46 months after liver transplant. The source is a human patient who received a liver transplant. T cells may partly derive from the graft donor.

V and J are TRBV6-1 and TRBJ1-2; D is unresolved. V was clipped by 7 bases and J by 1 base, with 10 bases between them. The CDR3 has 13 amino acids. Per germline, CDR1 MNHNS and CDR2 SASEGT. The DNA for the CDR3 is TGTGCCAGCAAGGACGGACTTAACTATGGCTACACCTTC. As protein: CASKDGLNYGYTF.

The rearrangement uses TRBV7-2 and TRBJ2-7; the D gene is possibly TRBD2 (6 bases). Germline lookup yields CDR1 SGHTA and CDR2 FQGNSA. Trimming left V 3 bases short and J 4 bases short, with 13 bases between. The CDR3 has 14 residues. In nucleotides, the CDR3 is TGTGCCAGCAGCTTCGGGGGAGGTCTGTACGAGCAGTACTTC. Translation gives CASSFGGGLYEQYF.

The chain combines TRBV7-9 with TRBJ2-3; D unclear. The CDR3 extends over 13 amino acids. The V end was cut by 5 bases, the J end by 8 bases, with 14 bases between. Germline CDR1 and CDR2: SEHNR and FQNEAQ (reference sequence). As DNA, the CDR3 is TGTGCCAGCAGCCCCGCGCGACCGGGTACGCAGTATTTT. Translating gives CASSPARPGTQYF.

The chain joins TRBV19 to TRBJ2-7; 7 positions agree with TRBD2. Trimming cost V 5 bases and J 2 bases; bases outside gene matches: 3. This CDR3 is 13 amino acids long. Germline-derived CDR1 and CDR2 are LNHDA and SQIVND (reference sequence). The CDR3 DNA reads as TGTGCCAGTAGTCACGGACTAGCCTACGAGCAGTACTTC. Its translation: CASSHGLAYEQYF.

The rearrangement joins TRBV28 to TRBJ2-1, with D maybe TRBD2 (6 bases). The germline V gene has CDR1 MDHEN and CDR2 SYDVKM. Trimming removed 2 bases at V and 1 base at J, with 9 bases between. The CDR3 contains 15 residues. The CDR3 loop is CASSLHRGSYNEQFF. Here the CDR3 DNA reads TGTGCCAGCAGTTTACACCGGGGGTCCTACAATGAGCAGTTCTTC.

This clone was recorded only once. This chain uses TRBV15 with TRBJ1-5; no reliable D call. CDR3 length: 16 residues. The V gene lost 5 bases and the J gene lost 5 bases, with 19 bases spanning the gap. Germline V lookup: CDR1 LNHNV, CDR2 YYDKDF (reference sequence). CDR3 sequence: CATSPNYLGVYQPQHF. The CDR3 coding sequence is TGTGCCACCAGCCCAAACTACCTCGGGGTGTATCAGCCCCAGCATTTT.

V usage is TRBV7-8 and J usage is TRBJ1-5, with TRBD1 as a possible D gene (6 bases). Trimming removed 0 bases at V and 8 bases at J, with 17 bases between. The CDR3 has 16 residues. Germline CDR1 SGHVS, CDR2 FQNEAQ. CDR3 amino acids: CASSLAGGVVTEPQHF. The DNA of the CDR3 is TGTGCCAGCAGCTTAGCGGGGGGCGTAGTAACTGAGCCCCAGCATTTT.

V usage is TRBV5-1 and J usage is TRBJ1-2; perhaps TRBD1 as D (6 bases). The CDR3 length is 14 residues. V was clipped by 5 bases and J by 0 bases, with 11 bases between them. Germline loops: CDR1 SGHRS, CDR2 YFSETQ. In DNA, the CDR3 is TGCGCCAGCAGGTGGGACAAGCCTAACTATGGCTACACCTTC. It encodes CASRWDKPNYGYTF. Together with reference TRBV5-1 and TRBJ1-2, the CDR3 gives the full variable domain: KAGVTQTPRYLIKTRGQQVTLSCSPISGHRSVSWYQQTPGQGLQFLFEYFSETQRNKGNFPGRFSGRQFSNSRSEMNVSTLELGDSALYLCASRWDKPNYGYTFGSGTRLTVV.

V and J are TRBV28 and TRBJ2-7; 7 positions agree with TRBD2. Germline trimming cut 7 bases from V and 7 bases from J; bases unmatched to any gene: 16. Germline V gene sequence: CDR1 MDHEN, CDR2 SYDVKM. There are 15 residues in the CDR3. The CDR3 coding sequence is TGTGCCAGCATCCCTGCCGGGGGAGGGCCGGATGAGCAGTACTTC. Protein sequence: CASIPAGGGPDEQYF.

CDR3: CASSYGQGISYEQYF. DNA for the CDR3: TGTGCCAGCAGTTACGGACAGGGAATCTCCTACGAGCAGTACTTC. The J gene is TRBJ2-7, the V gene TRBV6-6; 8 bases are shared with TRBD1. The CDR3 sequence is 15 residues long. V shed 2 bases, J shed 0 bases, and the junction held 3 bases outside the gene matches. The germline V gene encodes CDR1 MNHNY and CDR2 SVGAGI (reference sequence).

As DNA, the CDR3 is TGTGCCAGCTCACCTAGGGACGGGACCTACGAGCAGTACTTC. Translating gives CASSPRDGTYEQYF. The chain uses TRBV18 and TRBJ2-7; D possibly uses TRBD1 or TRBD2 (5 bases each). Germline V gene data show CDR1 as KGHSH and CDR2 as LQKENI. The CDR3 has 14 residues. Between the trimmed V and J ends, which lost 3 bases and 2 bases, there was a span of 11 bases.

This clone appeared once. The J gene is TRBJ2-1, the V gene TRBV5-1, with 13 nucleotides matching TRBD2. Germline values: CDR1 SGHRS, CDR2 YFSETQ. Trimming removed 6 bases from V and 7 bases from J; junction bases left unmatched: 13. The CDR3 extends over 17 amino acids. CDR3 sequence reads: CASTKGLAGVVENEQFF. The CDR3 DNA is TGCGCCAGCACCAAAGGACTAGCGGGAGTAGTAGAAAATGAGCAGTTCTTC.

The rearrangement links TRBV27 to TRBJ2-2; a possible D gene is TRBD1 (6 bases). Trimming took 2 bases from V and 4 from J, leaving 11 bases between them. The CDR3 contains 15 residues. Germline-derived CDR1 and CDR2 are MNHEY and SMNVEV (reference sequence). For the CDR3, the DNA is TGTGCCAGCAGTTTAACAGGGTCTGGCACCGGGGAGCTGTTTTTT. Protein: CASSLTGSGTGELFF.